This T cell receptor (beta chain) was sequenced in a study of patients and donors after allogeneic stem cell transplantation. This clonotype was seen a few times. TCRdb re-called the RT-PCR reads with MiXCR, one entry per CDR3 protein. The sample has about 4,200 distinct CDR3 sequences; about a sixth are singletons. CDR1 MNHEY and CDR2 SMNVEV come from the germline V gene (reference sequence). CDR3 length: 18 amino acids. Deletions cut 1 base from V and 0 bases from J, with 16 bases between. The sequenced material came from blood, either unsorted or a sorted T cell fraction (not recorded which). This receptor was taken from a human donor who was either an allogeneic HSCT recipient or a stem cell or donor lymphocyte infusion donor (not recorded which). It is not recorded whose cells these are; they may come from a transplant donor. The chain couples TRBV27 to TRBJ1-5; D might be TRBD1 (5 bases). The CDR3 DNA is TGTGCCAGCAGTTTATACCCTTATAATGGGGCTAGCAATCAGCCCCAGCATTTT. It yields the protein CASSLYPYNGASNQPQHF.